The clone carrying this T cell receptor beta chain occurred a few times. These data belong to a study of blood T cell repertoires in COVID-19. Study-level information: The United States, Italy and Spain were the sources of the acute and convalescent COVID-19 samples.

In the original analysis: Counts of nucleated cells, estimated from reference gene primer amplification, were obtained. TCRdb keeps only in-frame clones here, not all; method: immunoSEQ multiplex PCR. D and trimming come from the DNA, and the V and J calls and clone size come from that table. The table records roughly 180,000 clones, about 82% of them present only once. Germline CDR1 SGHAT, CDR2 FQNNGV. V gave up 7 bases and J gave up 0 bases, with 10 bases separating them. This CDR3 has 15 amino acids. This receptor was identified in a woman between 25 and 40 years old with acute or convalescent COVID-19. V gene TRBV11-2 combines with J gene TRBJ1-6, with D uncertain. Material for sequencing was peripheral blood. The CDR3 region has the DNA TGTGCCAGCACCGCACTGAGCTCCTATAATTCACCCCTCCACTTT. It translates to CASTALSSYNSPLHF.